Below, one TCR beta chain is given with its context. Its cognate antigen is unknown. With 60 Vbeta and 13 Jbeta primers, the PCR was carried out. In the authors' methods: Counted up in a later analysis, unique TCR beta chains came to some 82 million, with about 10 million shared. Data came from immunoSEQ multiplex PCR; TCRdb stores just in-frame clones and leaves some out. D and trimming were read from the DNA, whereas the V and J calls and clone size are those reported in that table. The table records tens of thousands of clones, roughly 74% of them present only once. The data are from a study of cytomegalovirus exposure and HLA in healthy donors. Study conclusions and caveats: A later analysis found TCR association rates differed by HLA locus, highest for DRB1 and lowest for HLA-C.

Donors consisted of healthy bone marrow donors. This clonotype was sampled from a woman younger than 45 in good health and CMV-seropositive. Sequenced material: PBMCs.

The CDR3 region is CASNGVGGYTF. In DNA, the CDR3 is TGTGCCAGCAACGGGGTGGGCGGCTACACCTTC. The chain combines TRBV6-5 with TRBJ1-2; D remains unclear. CDR1 is MNHEY and CDR2 is SVGAGI in the germline V gene. The CDR3 contains 11 residues. V was clipped by 7 bases and J by 8 bases, with 11 bases between them.